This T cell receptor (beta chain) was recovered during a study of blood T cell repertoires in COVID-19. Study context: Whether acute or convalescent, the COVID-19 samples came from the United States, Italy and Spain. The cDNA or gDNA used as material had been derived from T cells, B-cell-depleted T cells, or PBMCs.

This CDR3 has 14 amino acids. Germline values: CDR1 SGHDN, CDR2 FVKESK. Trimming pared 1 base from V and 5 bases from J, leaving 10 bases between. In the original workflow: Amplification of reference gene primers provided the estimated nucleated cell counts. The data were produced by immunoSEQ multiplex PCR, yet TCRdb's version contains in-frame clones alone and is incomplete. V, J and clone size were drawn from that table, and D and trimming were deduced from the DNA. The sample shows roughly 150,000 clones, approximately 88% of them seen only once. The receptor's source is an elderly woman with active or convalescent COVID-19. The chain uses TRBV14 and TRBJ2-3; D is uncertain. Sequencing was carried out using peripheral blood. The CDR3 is CASSQAGSRDTQYF. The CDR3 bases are TGTGCCAGCAGCCAAGCAGGATCCCGAGATACGCAGTATTTT. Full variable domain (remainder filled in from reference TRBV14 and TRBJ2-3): EAGVTQFPSHSVIEKGQTVTLRCDPISGHDNLYWYRRVMGKEIKFLLHFVKESKQDESGMPNNRFLAERTGGTYSTLKVQPAELEDSGVYFCASSQAGSRDTQYFGPGTRLTVL.